This TCR beta chain was sequenced during a study of blood T cell repertoires in COVID-19. Germline-derived CDR1 and CDR2 are SGHRS and YFSETQ. This CDR3 comprises 15 residues. Trimming pared 7 bases from V and 2 bases from J, leaving 17 bases between. Source study methods: Researchers report that nucleated cell counts were estimated from reference gene primer amplification. The table came from immunoSEQ multiplex PCR; TCRdb's copy has only in-frame clones and leaves some out. That table supplies the V and J calls and clone size; D and trimming were determined from the DNA. Among about 170,000 clones, around four fifths were seen once, and the ten largest hold around 10%.

Sequencing input: peripheral blood. The receptor's source is an elderly woman with active or convalescent COVID-19. The chain links TRBV5-1 to TRBJ2-3; D possibly corresponds to TRBD2 (5 bases). CDR3 sequence: CASAPGSVATDTQYF. Written as DNA, the CDR3 is TGCGCCAGCGCCCCTGGGAGCGTTGCCACAGATACGCAGTATTTT. The entire variable domain, with the rest obtained from reference TRBV5-1 and TRBJ2-3, is as follows: KAGVTQTPRYLIKTRGQQVTLSCSPISGHRSVSWYQQTPGQGLQFLFEYFSETQRNKGNFPGRFSGRQFSNSRSEMNVSTLELGDSALYLCASAPGSVATDTQYFGPGTRLTVL.